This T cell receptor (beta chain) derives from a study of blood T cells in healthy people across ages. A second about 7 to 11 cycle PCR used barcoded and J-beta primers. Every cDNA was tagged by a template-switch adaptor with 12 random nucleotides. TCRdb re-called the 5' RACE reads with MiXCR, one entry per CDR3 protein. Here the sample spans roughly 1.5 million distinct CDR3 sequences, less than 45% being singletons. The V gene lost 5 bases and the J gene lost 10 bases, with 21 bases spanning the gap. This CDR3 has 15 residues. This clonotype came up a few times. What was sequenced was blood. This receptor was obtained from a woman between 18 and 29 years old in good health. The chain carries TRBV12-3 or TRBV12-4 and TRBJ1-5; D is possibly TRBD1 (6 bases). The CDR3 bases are TGTGCCAGCAGTCCTGCGGGAAGGGGGACTGTTCCCCAGCATTTT. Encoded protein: CASSPAGRGTVPQHF.